This entry features one T cell receptor (beta chain) sequence. This record belongs to a study of blood T cell repertoires in COVID-19. Study summary: The analysed material was cDNA or gDNA that came from T cells, B-cell-depleted T cells, or PBMCs.

Per the original data handling: Nucleated cell counts were estimated from reference gene primer amplification. Here immunoSEQ multiplex PCR was the method, and the copy in TCRdb shows in-frame clones only, minus some. That table furnishes V, J and clone size, whereas the DNA furnished D and trimming. The table shows around 130,000 clones, with about four fifths occurring only once. Specimen: peripheral blood. The sequence was collected from a woman aged 70-85 years with acute or convalescent COVID-19.

The CDR3 protein is CSDSYGYTF. CDR3 bases: TGCAGCGACTCCTATGGCTACACCTTC. The gene calls are TRBV29-1 and TRBJ1-2; D not resolved. Trimming shortened V by 7 bases and J by 4 bases, and 4 bases separated the two germline ends. CDR1 is SQVTM and CDR2 is ANQGSEA in the germline V gene. The CDR3 length is 9 residues. Looking up the rest from reference TRBV29-1 and TRBJ1-2 gives the full variable domain: SAVISQKPSRDICQRGTSLTIQCQVDSQVTMMFWYRQQPGQSLTLIATANQGSEATYESGFVIDKFPISRPNLTFSTLTVSNMSPEDSSIYLCSDSYGYTFGSGTRLTVV.